This T cell receptor (beta chain) was obtained from a study of blood T cell repertoires in COVID-19 (TCRdb year 2020). In the study overall: Samples covering the acute and convalescent phases of COVID-19 were provided by collaborators in the United States, Italy and Spain. The material from the prospective study consisted of cDNA or gDNA derived from T cells, B-cell-depleted T cells, or PBMCs. Deeply sampled blood TCRbeta repertoires from subjects exposed to, actively infected with, or recovered from COVID-19 were included in the dataset. The repertoires were released in a freely available public database intended as a resource for research on the immune response to SARS-CoV-2. Samples came from the ongoing ImmuneRACE study (first 160 participants) plus 1,254 subjects from 6 global collaborators. A de-identified subject ID, COVID-19 status, age in years and sex were almost always included in the sample metadata. Where available, HLA class I and class II types were obtained from metadata supplied by the sample provider rather than from assay-based typing. Points the paper makes about the study in general: How much clinical and demographic metadata was included differed by source and by participant, and the metadata was provided uncurated.

Taken from cysteine to phenylalanine, the CDR3 has 13 residues. Only the CDR3 part of the read is kept: 39 bases, read in frame from the first base. CDR1 and CDR2 were assigned from the germline V gene as SGDLS and YYNGEE. V was cut back by 2 bases and J by 5 bases, leaving a gap of 8 bases between them. Whole blood was collected in K2EDTA tubes by collaborating institutions according to the institutions' own protocols. For TCRbeta analysis, collaborators shipped samples in one of three forms: frozen whole blood, isolated PBMCs, or DNA extracted from either of those sample types. TCRbeta CDR3 regions were amplified from genomic DNA using the immunoSEQ Assay, a bias-controlled multiplex PCR. On the study's bioinformatics: The number of nucleated cells in each sample was estimated by amplification of reference gene primers within the assay. Sequence reads were collapsed and filtered to measure the absolute abundance of every unique TCRbeta CDR3 rearrangement. For each sample, productive Simpson clonality was calculated as the square root of Simpson's diversity index across productive rearrangements. TCRdb obtained this table from immuneACCESS and retained in-frame rearrangements with V and J assigned. These tables miss some clones; where compared with another copy, unresolved V genes account for less than half of the shortfall, and the remainder is unexplained. That table is the source of V, J and clone size, and D and trimming were worked out from the DNA. This sample holds roughly 150,000 clones; 80% were observed only once. The ten biggest clones cover 0.45% to 0.6% of the sample.

For this clone: Its antigen has not been determined. No base quality values were provided; no much bigger clone lies one nucleotide off.

This receptor chain uses TRBV9 and TRBJ2-1; the D gene identity is not certain. The sequenced sample was peripheral blood. The TCR sequence derives from a man aged 60 to 75 with acute or convalescent COVID-19. CDR3 protein: CASSVAGNNEQFF. The nucleotide sequence is TGTGCCAGCAGCGTGGCAGGTAACAATGAGCAGTTCTTC.